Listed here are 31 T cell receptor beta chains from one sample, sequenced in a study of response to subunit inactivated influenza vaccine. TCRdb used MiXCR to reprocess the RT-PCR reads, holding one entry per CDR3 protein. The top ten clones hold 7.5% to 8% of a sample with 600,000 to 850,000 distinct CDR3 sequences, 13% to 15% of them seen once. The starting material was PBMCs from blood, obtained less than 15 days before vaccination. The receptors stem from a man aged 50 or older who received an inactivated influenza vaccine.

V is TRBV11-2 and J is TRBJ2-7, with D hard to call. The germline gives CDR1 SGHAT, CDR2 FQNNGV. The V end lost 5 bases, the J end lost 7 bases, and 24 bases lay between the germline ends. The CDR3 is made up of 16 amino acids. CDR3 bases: TGTGCCAGCAGCACATATCTCTCGGTTACTGGAAGGGAGCAGTACTTC. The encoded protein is CASSTYLSVTGREQYF.

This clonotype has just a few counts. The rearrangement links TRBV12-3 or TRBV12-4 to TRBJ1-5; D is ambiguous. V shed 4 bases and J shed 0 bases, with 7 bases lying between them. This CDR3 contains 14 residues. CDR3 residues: CASSSKYSNQPQHF. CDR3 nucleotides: TGTGCCAGCAGTTCGAAATATAGCAATCAGCCCCAGCATTTT.

CDR3 nucleotides: TGCGCCAGCAGCCACCGGGAGCCTATATACAATGAGCAGTTCTTC. This encodes CASSHREPIYNEQFF. The chain employs TRBV5-1 and TRBJ2-1; tentative D call: TRBD2 (6 bases). CDR1 and CDR2 (germline): SGHRS, YFSETQ. V shed 4 bases and J shed 4 bases, with 15 bases lying between them. This CDR3 contains 15 residues.

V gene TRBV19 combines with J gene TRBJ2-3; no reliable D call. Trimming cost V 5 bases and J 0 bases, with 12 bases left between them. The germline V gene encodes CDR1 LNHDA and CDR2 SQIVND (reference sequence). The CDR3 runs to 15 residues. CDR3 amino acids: CASSFAAASTDTQYF. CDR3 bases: TGTGCCAGTAGTTTTGCGGCGGCCAGCACAGATACGCAGTATTTT.

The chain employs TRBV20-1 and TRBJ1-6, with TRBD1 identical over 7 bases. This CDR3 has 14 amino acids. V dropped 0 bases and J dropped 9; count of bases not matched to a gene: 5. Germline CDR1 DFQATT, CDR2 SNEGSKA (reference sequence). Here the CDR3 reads CSARETGKGSPLHF. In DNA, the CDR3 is TGCAGTGCTAGAGAGACAGGGAAGGGTTCACCCCTCCACTTT.

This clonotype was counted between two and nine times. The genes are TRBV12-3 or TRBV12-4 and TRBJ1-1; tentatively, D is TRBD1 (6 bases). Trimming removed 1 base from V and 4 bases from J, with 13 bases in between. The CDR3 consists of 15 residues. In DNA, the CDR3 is TGTGCCAGCAGTTTAGATCAGGGGCAGAGCACTGAAGCTTTCTTT. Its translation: CASSLDQGQSTEAFF.

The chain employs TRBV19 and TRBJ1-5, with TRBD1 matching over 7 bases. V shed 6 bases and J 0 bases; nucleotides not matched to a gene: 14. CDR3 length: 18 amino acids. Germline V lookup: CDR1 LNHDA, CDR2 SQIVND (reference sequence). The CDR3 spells CASSPDRVLPNSNQPQHF. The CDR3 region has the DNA TGTGCCAGTAGCCCCGACAGGGTGCTTCCCAATAGCAATCAGCCCCAGCATTTT. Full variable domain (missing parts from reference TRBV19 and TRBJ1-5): DGGITQSPKYLFRKEGQNVTLSCEQNLNHDAMYWYRQDPGQGLRLIYYSQIVNDFQKGDIAEGYSVSREKKESFPLTVTSAQKNPTAFYLCASSPDRVLPNSNQPQHFGDGTRLSIL.

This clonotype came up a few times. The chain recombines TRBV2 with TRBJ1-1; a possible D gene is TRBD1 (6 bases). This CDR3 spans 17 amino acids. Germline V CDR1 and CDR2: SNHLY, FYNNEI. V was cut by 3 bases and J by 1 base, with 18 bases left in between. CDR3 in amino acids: CASSDPHTDRRNTEAFF. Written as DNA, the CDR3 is TGTGCCAGCAGTGATCCCCATACCGACAGGAGGAACACTGAAGCTTTCTTT.

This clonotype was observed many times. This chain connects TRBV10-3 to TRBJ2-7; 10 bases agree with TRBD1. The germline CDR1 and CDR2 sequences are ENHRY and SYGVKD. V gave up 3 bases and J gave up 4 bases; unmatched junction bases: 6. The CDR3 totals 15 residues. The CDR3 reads CAISDPPGQGYEQYF. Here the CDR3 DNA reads TGTGCCATCAGTGACCCCCCGGGACAGGGGTACGAGCAGTACTTC.

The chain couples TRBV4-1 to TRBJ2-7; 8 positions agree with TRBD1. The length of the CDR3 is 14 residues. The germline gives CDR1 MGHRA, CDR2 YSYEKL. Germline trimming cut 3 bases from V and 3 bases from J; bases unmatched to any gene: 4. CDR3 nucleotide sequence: TGCGCCAGCAGCCAGACAGGGGACGTCTACGAGCAGTACTTC. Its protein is CASSQTGDVYEQYF.

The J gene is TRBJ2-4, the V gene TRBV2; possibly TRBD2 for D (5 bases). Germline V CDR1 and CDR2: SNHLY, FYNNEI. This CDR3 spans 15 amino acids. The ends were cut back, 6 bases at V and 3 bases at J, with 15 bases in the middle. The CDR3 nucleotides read TGTGCCAGCAGCGGGGAAGGGATACTCAAAAACATTCAGTACTTC. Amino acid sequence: CASSGEGILKNIQYF.

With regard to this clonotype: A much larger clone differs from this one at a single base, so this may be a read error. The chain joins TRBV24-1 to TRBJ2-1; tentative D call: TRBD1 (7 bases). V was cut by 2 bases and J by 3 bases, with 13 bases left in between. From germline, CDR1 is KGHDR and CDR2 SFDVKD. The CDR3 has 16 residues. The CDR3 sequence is CATSDSAGQLYNEQFF. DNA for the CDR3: TGTGCCACCAGTGATTCTGCGGGACAGCTCTACAATGAGCAGTTCTTC.

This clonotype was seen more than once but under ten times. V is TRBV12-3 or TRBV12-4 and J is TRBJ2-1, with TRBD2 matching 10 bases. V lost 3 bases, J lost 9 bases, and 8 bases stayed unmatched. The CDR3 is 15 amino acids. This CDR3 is CASSFNRLAGTEQFF. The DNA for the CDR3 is TGTGCCAGCAGTTTTAACCGACTAGCGGGTACTGAGCAGTTCTTC.

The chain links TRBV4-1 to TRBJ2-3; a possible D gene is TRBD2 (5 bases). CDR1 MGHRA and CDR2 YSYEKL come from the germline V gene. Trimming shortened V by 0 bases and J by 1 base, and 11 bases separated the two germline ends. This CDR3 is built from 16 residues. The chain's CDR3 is CASSQESSGRTDTQYF. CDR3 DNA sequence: TGCGCCAGCAGCCAAGAATCGAGCGGACGCACAGATACGCAGTATTTT.

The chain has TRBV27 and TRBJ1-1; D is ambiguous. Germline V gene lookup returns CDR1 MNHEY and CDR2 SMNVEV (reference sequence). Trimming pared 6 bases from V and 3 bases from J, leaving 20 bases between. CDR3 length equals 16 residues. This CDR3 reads CASRDDRESIDTEAFF. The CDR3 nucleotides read TGTGCCAGCAGAGACGATAGGGAATCTATCGACACTGAAGCTTTCTTT.

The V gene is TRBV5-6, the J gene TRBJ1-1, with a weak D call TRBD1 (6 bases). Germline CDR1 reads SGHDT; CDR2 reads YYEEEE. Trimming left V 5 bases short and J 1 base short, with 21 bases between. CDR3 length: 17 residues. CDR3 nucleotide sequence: TGTGCCAGCAGGCGAACAGGGTTCTTGTTCGGGAACACTGAAGCTTTCTTT. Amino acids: CASRRTGFLFGNTEAFF.

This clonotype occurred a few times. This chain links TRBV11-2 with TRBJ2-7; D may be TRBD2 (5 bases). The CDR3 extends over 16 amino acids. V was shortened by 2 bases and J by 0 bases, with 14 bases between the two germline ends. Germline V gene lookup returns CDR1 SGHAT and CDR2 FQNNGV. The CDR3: CASSLWPSEDSYEQYF. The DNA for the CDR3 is TGTGCCAGCAGCTTATGGCCCTCGGAGGACTCCTACGAGCAGTACTTC.

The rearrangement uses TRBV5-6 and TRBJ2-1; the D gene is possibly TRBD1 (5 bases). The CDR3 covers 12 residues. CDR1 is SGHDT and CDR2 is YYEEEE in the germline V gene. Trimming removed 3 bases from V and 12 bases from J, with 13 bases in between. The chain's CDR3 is CASSSGPGRQFF. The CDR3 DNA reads TGTGCCAGCAGCTCGGGTCCAGGGCGGCAGTTCTTC.

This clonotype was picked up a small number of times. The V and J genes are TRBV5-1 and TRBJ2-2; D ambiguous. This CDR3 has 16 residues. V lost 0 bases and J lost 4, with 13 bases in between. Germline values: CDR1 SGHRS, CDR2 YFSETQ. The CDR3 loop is CASSLAAAPITGELFF. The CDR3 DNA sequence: TGCGCCAGCAGCTTGGCGGCAGCCCCGATCACCGGGGAGCTGTTTTTT. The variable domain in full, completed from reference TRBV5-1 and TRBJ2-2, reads KAGVTQTPRYLIKTRGQQVTLSCSPISGHRSVSWYQQTPGQGLQFLFEYFSETQRNKGNFPGRFSGRQFSNSRSEMNVSTLELGDSALYLCASSLAAAPITGELFFGEGSRLTVL.

The CDR3 protein is CASSSTVYGYTF. The CDR3 nucleotides are TGTGCCAGCAGCTCGACAGTGTATGGCTACACCTTC. The V call is TRBV5-6, the J call TRBJ1-2, with a possible D match to TRBD1 (5 bases). Germline CDR1 is SGHDT and CDR2 is YYEEEE. V was clipped by 3 bases and J by 5 bases, with 8 bases between them. The CDR3 covers 12 residues.

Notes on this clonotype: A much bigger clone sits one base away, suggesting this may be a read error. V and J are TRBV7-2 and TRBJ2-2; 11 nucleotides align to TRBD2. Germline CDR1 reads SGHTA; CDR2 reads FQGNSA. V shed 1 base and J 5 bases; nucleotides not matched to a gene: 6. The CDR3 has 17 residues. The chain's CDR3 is CASSLVGTSGKTGELFF. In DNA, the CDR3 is TGTGCCAGCAGCTTAGTCGGGACTAGCGGAAAGACCGGGGAGCTGTTTTTT.

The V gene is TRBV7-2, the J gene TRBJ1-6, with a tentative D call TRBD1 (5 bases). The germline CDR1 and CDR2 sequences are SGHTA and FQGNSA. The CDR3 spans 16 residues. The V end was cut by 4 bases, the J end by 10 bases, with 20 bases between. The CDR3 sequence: CASSSRAGSKGSPLHF. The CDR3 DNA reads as TGTGCCAGCAGCTCCCGGGCAGGGTCCAAGGGCTCACCCCTCCACTTT. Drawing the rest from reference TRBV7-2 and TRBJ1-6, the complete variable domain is GAGVSQSPSNKVTEKGKDVELRCDPISGHTALYWYRQSLGQGLEFLIYFQGNSAPDKSGLPSDRFSAERTGGSVSTLTIQRTQQEDSAVYLCASSSRAGSKGSPLHFGNGTRLTVT.

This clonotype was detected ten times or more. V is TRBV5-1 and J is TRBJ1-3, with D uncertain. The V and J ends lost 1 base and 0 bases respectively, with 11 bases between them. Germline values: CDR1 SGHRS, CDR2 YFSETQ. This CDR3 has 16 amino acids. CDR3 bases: TGCGCCAGCAGCTTGAACGGAGGATCCTCTGGAAACACCATATATTTT. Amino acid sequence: CASSLNGGSSGNTIYF.

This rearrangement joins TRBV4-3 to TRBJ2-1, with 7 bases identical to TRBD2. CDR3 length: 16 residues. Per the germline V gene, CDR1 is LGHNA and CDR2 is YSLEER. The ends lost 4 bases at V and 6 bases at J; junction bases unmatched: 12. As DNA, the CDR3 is TGCGCCAGCAGCCCGAGGGGAGGGAGTAGCATCAATGAGCAGTTCTTC. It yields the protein CASSPRGGSSINEQFF.

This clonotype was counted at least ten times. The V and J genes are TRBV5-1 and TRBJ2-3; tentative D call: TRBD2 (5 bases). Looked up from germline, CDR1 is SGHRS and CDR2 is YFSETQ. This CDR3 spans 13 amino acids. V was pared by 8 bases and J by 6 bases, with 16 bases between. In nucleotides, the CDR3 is TGCGCCAGTGGGAGCGGAGCCCTCGATACGCAGTATTTT. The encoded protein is CASGSGALDTQYF.

CDR3 sequence: CAISERAAGQYNQPQHF. CDR3 DNA: TGTGCCATCAGTGAGCGGGCTGCGGGACAGTATAATCAGCCCCAGCATTTT. The V gene is TRBV10-3, the J gene TRBJ1-5; 7 nucleotides line up with TRBD1. CDR3 size: 17 residues. Germline V lookup: CDR1 ENHRY, CDR2 SYGVKD. The trim removed 2 bases at V and 4 bases at J, leaving 11 bases unmatched.

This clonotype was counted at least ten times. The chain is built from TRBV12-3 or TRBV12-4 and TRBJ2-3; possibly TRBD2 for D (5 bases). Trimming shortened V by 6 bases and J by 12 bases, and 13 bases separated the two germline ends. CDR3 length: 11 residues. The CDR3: CASRNSGYQYF. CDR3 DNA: TGTGCCAGCAGAAACAGCGGATACCAGTATTTT.

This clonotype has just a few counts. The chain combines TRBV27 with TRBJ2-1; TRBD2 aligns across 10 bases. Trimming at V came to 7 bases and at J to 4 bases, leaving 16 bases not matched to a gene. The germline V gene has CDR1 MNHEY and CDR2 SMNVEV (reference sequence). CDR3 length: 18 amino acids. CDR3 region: CASIRLAGATRAYNEQFF. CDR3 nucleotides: TGTGCCAGCATACGGCTAGCGGGGGCCACCCGAGCATACAATGAGCAGTTCTTC.

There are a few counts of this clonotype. The CDR3 is CAISEVGASYGYTF. As DNA, the CDR3 is TGTGCCATCAGTGAGGTGGGCGCCAGCTATGGCTACACCTTC. The V gene is TRBV10-3, the J gene TRBJ1-2; no clear D. Germline V gene data show CDR1 as ENHRY and CDR2 as SYGVKD. Trimming took 2 bases from V and 4 from J, leaving 11 bases between them. The CDR3 is 14 residues long.

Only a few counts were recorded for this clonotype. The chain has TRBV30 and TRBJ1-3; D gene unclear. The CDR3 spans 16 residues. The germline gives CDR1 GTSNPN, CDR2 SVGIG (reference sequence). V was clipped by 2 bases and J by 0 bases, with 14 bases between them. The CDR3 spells CAWSTRASSSGNTIYF. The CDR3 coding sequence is TGTGCCTGGAGTACCCGGGCGAGCAGCTCTGGAAACACCATATATTTT.

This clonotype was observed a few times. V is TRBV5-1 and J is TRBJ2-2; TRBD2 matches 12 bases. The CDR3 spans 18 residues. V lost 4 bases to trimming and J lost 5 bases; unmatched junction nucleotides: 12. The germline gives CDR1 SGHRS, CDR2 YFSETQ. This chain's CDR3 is CASSTGLAGSARTGELFF. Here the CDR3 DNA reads TGCGCCAGCAGCACCGGACTAGCGGGATCCGCGAGGACCGGGGAGCTGTTTTTT.